Each of the 9 T cell receptor beta chains below was sequenced from the same sample in a study of cytomegalovirus exposure and HLA in healthy donors. PCR involved 60 Vbeta and 13 Jbeta primers. Sequencing used immunoSEQ multiplex PCR; TCRdb keeps in-frame clones, though not all of them. This table has some 86,000 clones, approximately 70% appearing once. The material sequenced was PBMCs. The receptors were sampled from a man aged 30 to 39 in good health and CMV-seronegative.

The gene calls are TRBV2 and TRBJ2-5, with 9 nucleotides matching TRBD1. The CDR3 loop spans 15 amino acids. J lost 3 bases, V lost 5 bases, and 7 bases had no gene match. Germline CDR1 SNHLY, CDR2 FYNNEI. The CDR3: CASSRGQGREETQYF. Here the CDR3 DNA reads TGTGCCAGCAGTCGTGGACAGGGGAGGGAAGAGACCCAGTACTTC.

This clone appeared a few times. The rearrangement joins TRBV11-2 to TRBJ2-7; 7 nucleotides line up with TRBD2. The CDR3 is 15 residues long. Germline CDR1 and CDR2: SGHAT and FQNNGV. Trimming took 1 base from V and 5 from J; bases not matched to a gene: 8. CDR3 residues: CASSLVPRGVHEQYF. The CDR3 DNA follows: TGTGCCAGCAGCTTAGTTCCCCGGGGGGTCCACGAGCAGTACTTC.

This clone has just a few counts. The chain carries TRBV27 and TRBJ2-5; maybe TRBD2 (5 bases). CDR3 length equals 14 residues. V lost 2 bases, J lost 5 bases, and 12 bases lay in between. In germline, CDR1 is MNHEY, CDR2 SMNVEV (reference sequence). CDR3 in DNA: TGTGCCAGCAGTTTAAGTGGGCCGGGGGAGACCCAGTACTTC. Translated, it gives CASSLSGPGETQYF.

The V and J genes are TRBV6-5 and TRBJ1-2; D is possibly TRBD1 (5 bases). CDR3 length: 15 amino acids. Germline-derived CDR1 and CDR2 are MNHEY and SVGAGI. The V end lost 5 bases, the J end lost 4 bases, and 17 bases lay between the germline ends. The CDR3 loop reads CASSRKTDSFYGYTF. For the CDR3, the DNA is TGTGCCAGCAGTAGGAAAACTGACAGCTTCTATGGCTACACCTTC.

There are a few counts of this clone. V gene TRBV7-2 combines with J gene TRBJ2-2; D is unresolved. Germline CDR1 reads SGHTA; CDR2 reads FQGNSA. There are 15 residues in the CDR3. Trimming shortened V by 0 bases and J by 0 bases, and 5 bases separated the two germline ends. The CDR3 sequence is CASSLASANTGELFF. CDR3 DNA sequence: TGTGCCAGCAGCTTAGCGAGCGCGAACACCGGGGAGCTGTTTTTT.

This chain uses TRBV6-1 with TRBJ1-6, with unresolved D. Trimming removed 7 bases at V and 7 bases at J, with 17 bases between. Germline lookup yields CDR1 MNHNS and CDR2 SASEGT. The length of the CDR3 is 15 residues. The CDR3 loop is CASTSPTAGNSPLHF. In DNA form, the CDR3 reads TGTGCCAGCACCAGCCCCACGGCCGGGAATTCACCCCTCCACTTT.

The chain carries TRBV15 and TRBJ2-7; 14 bases agree with TRBD2. This CDR3 has 14 residues. Germline assignment: CDR1 LNHNV and CDR2 YYDKDF (reference sequence). V gave up 5 bases and J gave up 7 bases; unmatched junction bases: 4. The chain's CDR3 is CATSSRLAGGEQYF. The CDR3 DNA is TGTGCCACCAGCTCACGACTAGCGGGAGGGGAGCAGTACTTC.

The gene calls are TRBV5-1 and TRBJ2-2, with 11 bases aligning to TRBD1. The germline V gene encodes CDR1 SGHRS and CDR2 YFSETQ. This CDR3 contains 14 residues. Germline trimming cut 5 bases from V and 5 bases from J; bases unmatched to any gene: 2. The CDR3 DNA is TGCGCCAGCAGGGGACAGGGGGATACCGGGGAGCTGTTTTTT. Amino acids: CASRGQGDTGELFF. The complete variable domain, with remaining parts taken from reference TRBV5-1 and TRBJ2-2, reads KAGVTQTPRYLIKTRGQQVTLSCSPISGHRSVSWYQQTPGQGLQFLFEYFSETQRNKGNFPGRFSGRQFSNSRSEMNVSTLELGDSALYLCASRGQGDTGELFFGEGSRLTVL.

The chain uses TRBV7-6 and TRBJ2-3, with D perhaps TRBD2 (5 bases). The V gene lost 1 base and the J gene lost 1 base, with 9 bases spanning the gap. Per germline, CDR1 SGHVS and CDR2 FNYEAQ. This CDR3 contains 15 residues. The CDR3 region is CASSLERRRTDTQYF. CDR3 DNA sequence: TGTGCCAGCAGCTTAGAGCGGCGCCGCACAGATACGCAGTATTTT.